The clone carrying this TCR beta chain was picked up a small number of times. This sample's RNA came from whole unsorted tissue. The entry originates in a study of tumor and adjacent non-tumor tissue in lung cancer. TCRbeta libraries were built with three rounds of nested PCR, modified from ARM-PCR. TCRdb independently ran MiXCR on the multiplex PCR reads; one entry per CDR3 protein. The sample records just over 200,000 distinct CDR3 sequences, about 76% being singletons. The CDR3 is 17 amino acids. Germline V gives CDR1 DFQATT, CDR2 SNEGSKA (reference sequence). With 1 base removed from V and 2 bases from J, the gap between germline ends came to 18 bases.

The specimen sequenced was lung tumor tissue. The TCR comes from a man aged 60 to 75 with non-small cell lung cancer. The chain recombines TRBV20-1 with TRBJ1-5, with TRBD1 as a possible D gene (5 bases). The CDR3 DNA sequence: TGCAGTGCTAGAGTCCCAGGCCAGGGTGGTGGCAATCAGCCCCAGCATTTT. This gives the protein CSARVPGQGGGNQPQHF.